The rows below give T cell receptor beta chains drawn from one sample of a study of T-cell memory formation after mild COVID-19. TCRdb re-called the 5' RACE reads with MiXCR, one entry per CDR3 protein. Of approximately 480,000 distinct CDR3 sequences listed, about 20% are singletons. Sequencing was performed on PBMCs or a T cell subset sorted from them (not recorded which). The receptors stem from an adult woman who had mild COVID-19 (a few samples of this study predate the infection). Cell type and time point are not known. CDR3s include the opening cysteine and the closing phenylalanine or tryptophan. Fields, in order: J gene, D gene, V gene, clone size, CDR3 protein, CDR3 DNA. A D gene is named only where the DNA matches it firmly. Only part of the rows carry a size: once, few, many, or a class if the clone is expanded.

j_gene: TRBJ2-2; d_gene: NA; v_gene: TRBV29-1; abundance: few; CDR3aa: CSVDRGTGELFF; CDR3nt: TGCAGCGTTGATAGAGGGACCGGGGAGCTGTTTTTT
j_gene: TRBJ2-1; d_gene: NA; v_gene: TRBV9; abundance: many; CDR3aa: CASSGRDGSYNEQFF; CDR3nt: TGTGCCAGCAGCGGCCGGGACGGATCATACAATGAGCAGTTCTTC
j_gene: TRBJ2-2; d_gene: NA; v_gene: TRBV2; abundance: NA; CDR3aa: CASSGGRELFF; CDR3nt: TGTGCCAGCAGTGGGGGTCGGGAGCTGTTTTTT
j_gene: TRBJ1-2; d_gene: TRBD1; v_gene: TRBV12-3/TRBV12-4; abundance: few; CDR3aa: CASSRTGPHGYTF; CDR3nt: TGTGCCAGCAGTCGGACAGGTCCCCATGGCTACACCTTC
j_gene: TRBJ2-7; d_gene: NA; v_gene: TRBV27; abundance: NA; CDR3aa: CASSLSKPTLSSYEQYF; CDR3nt: TGTGCCAGCAGTTTATCGAAGCCGACTCTGAGCTCCTACGAGCAGTACTTC
j_gene: TRBJ1-2; d_gene: NA; v_gene: TRBV7-8; abundance: few; CDR3aa: CASSLADSKGYTF; CDR3nt: TGTGCCAGCAGCTTAGCGGACAGTAAAGGCTACACCTTC
j_gene: TRBJ2-3; d_gene: TRBD2; v_gene: TRBV19; abundance: few; CDR3aa: CASSTTQSGGDTQYF; CDR3nt: TGTGCCAGTAGTACCACCCAGAGCGGGGGTGATACGCAGTATTTT
j_gene: TRBJ2-3; d_gene: TRBD2; v_gene: TRBV3-1; abundance: NA; CDR3aa: CASSFGLAGALTDTQYF; CDR3nt: TGTGCCAGCAGCTTTGGACTAGCGGGGGCCCTCACAGATACGCAGTATTTT
j_gene: TRBJ2-1; d_gene: TRBD2; v_gene: TRBV11-3; abundance: few; CDR3aa: CASSLGRRGGYHEQFF; CDR3nt: TGTGCCAGCAGCTTAGGAAGGCGGGGGGGCTACCATGAGCAGTTCTTC
j_gene: TRBJ2-1; d_gene: TRBD2; v_gene: TRBV7-9; abundance: NA; CDR3aa: CASSLGTSFNEQFF; CDR3nt: TGTGCCAGCAGCTTAGGGACTAGCTTTAATGAGCAGTTCTTC
j_gene: TRBJ2-4; d_gene: NA; v_gene: TRBV20-1; abundance: once; CDR3aa: CSAFRTDRNSIQYF; CDR3nt: TGCAGTGCCTTTCGGACAGATCGGAATTCCATTCAGTACTTC
j_gene: TRBJ1-4; d_gene: TRBD1; v_gene: TRBV12-3/TRBV12-4; abundance: NA; CDR3aa: CASSPHRGEIEKLFF; CDR3nt: TGTGCCAGCAGTCCACACAGGGGTGAGATTGAAAAACTGTTTTTT
j_gene: TRBJ2-3; d_gene: NA; v_gene: TRBV20-1; abundance: NA; CDR3aa: CSARDAGLSTDTQYF; CDR3nt: TGCAGTGCTAGAGATGCAGGGCTAAGCACAGATACGCAGTATTTT
j_gene: TRBJ2-3; d_gene: NA; v_gene: TRBV5-1; abundance: many; CDR3aa: CASSTREDTQYF; CDR3nt: TGCGCCAGCAGCACCAGAGAAGATACGCAGTATTTT
j_gene: TRBJ2-5; d_gene: NA; v_gene: TRBV5-1; abundance: few; CDR3aa: CASSLKQETQYF; CDR3nt: TGTGCCAGCAGCCTCAAACAAGAGACCCAGTACTTC
j_gene: TRBJ1-4; d_gene: NA; v_gene: TRBV6-5; abundance: few; CDR3aa: CASSYSRIATNEKLFF; CDR3nt: TGTGCCAGCAGTTACTCACGGATTGCAACTAATGAAAAACTGTTTTTT
j_gene: TRBJ1-1; d_gene: NA; v_gene: TRBV29-1; abundance: few; CDR3aa: CSVDWNTEAFF; CDR3nt: TGCAGCGTTGATTGGAACACTGAAGCTTTCTTT
j_gene: TRBJ1-2; d_gene: NA; v_gene: TRBV5-4; abundance: many; CDR3aa: CASSLAKNYGYTF; CDR3nt: TGTGCCAGCAGCTTGGCGAAGAACTATGGCTACACCTTC
j_gene: TRBJ2-1; d_gene: NA; v_gene: TRBV29-1; abundance: few; CDR3aa: CSVDHLGAYNEQFF; CDR3nt: TGCAGCGTTGATCATCTCGGGGCCTACAATGAGCAGTTCTTC
j_gene: TRBJ2-1; d_gene: NA; v_gene: TRBV27; abundance: few; CDR3aa: CASSLSRPTGAYNDQFF; CDR3nt: TGTGCCAGCAGTTTATCGAGGCCAACGGGGGCGTACAATGATCAGTTCTTC
j_gene: TRBJ1-1; d_gene: NA; v_gene: TRBV18; abundance: NA; CDR3aa: CASSPLGHQNTEAFF; CDR3nt: TGTGCCAGCTCACCACTAGGACATCAGAACACTGAAGCTTTCTTT
j_gene: TRBJ2-5; d_gene: NA; v_gene: TRBV6-1; abundance: NA; CDR3aa: CASKAPGVSLGVSRETQYF; CDR3nt: TGTGCCAGCAAGGCCCCAGGGGTGTCGCTGGGGGTGAGTCGGGAGACCCAGTACTTC
j_gene: TRBJ2-5; d_gene: TRBD2; v_gene: TRBV20-1; abundance: NA; CDR3aa: CSAGTSGRETQYF; CDR3nt: TGCAGTGCTGGGACTAGCGGGAGAGAGACCCAGTACTTC
j_gene: TRBJ2-5; d_gene: TRBD1; v_gene: TRBV4-3; abundance: NA; CDR3aa: CASSQDLGRGRETQYF; CDR3nt: TGCGCCAGCAGCCAAGATCTGGGCAGGGGGCGGGAGACCCAGTACTTC
j_gene: TRBJ2-4; d_gene: TRBD1; v_gene: TRBV27; abundance: NA; CDR3aa: CASSLLERDRDNIQYF; CDR3nt: TGTGCCAGCAGTTTGTTAGAGAGGGACAGGGACAACATTCAGTACTTC
j_gene: TRBJ1-1; d_gene: NA; v_gene: TRBV12-3/TRBV12-4; abundance: few; CDR3aa: CATLVHSARGAGREYTEAFF; CDR3nt: TGTGCCACCCTGGTCCATTCCGCGCGAGGGGCAGGGAGGGAGTACACTGAAGCTTTCTTT
j_gene: TRBJ2-1; d_gene: TRBD2; v_gene: TRBV9; abundance: few; CDR3aa: CASSVEGGGTRNEQFF; CDR3nt: TGTGCCAGCAGCGTAGAGGGCGGGGGGACGAGGAATGAGCAGTTCTTC
j_gene: TRBJ1-5; d_gene: TRBD1; v_gene: TRBV6-2/TRBV6-3; abundance: NA; CDR3aa: CASSYRGTGPYSNQPQHF; CDR3nt: TGTGCCAGCAGTTACAGGGGGACAGGGCCTTATAGCAATCAGCCCCAGCATTTT
j_gene: TRBJ2-7; d_gene: NA; v_gene: TRBV13; abundance: few; CDR3aa: CASSTQGREQYF; CDR3nt: TGTGCCAGCAGCACGCAGGGGAGGGAGCAGTACTTC
j_gene: TRBJ2-1; d_gene: TRBD2; v_gene: TRBV7-8; abundance: NA; CDR3aa: CASSLVLAGAYNEQFF; CDR3nt: TGTGCCAGCAGCTTAGTTCTAGCGGGAGCCTACAATGAGCAGTTCTTC
j_gene: TRBJ1-2; d_gene: NA; v_gene: TRBV4-1; abundance: NA; CDR3aa: CASSQDRGRRGGYTF; CDR3nt: TGCGCCAGCAGCCAAGATCGGGGCAGAAGGGGGGGCTACACCTTC
j_gene: TRBJ2-1; d_gene: NA; v_gene: TRBV11-3; abundance: NA; CDR3aa: CASSRGGIYNEQFF; CDR3nt: TGTGCCAGCAGCCGAGGAGGAATTTACAATGAGCAGTTCTTC
j_gene: TRBJ1-2; d_gene: NA; v_gene: TRBV5-1; abundance: NA; CDR3aa: CASSFRRWNYGYTF; CDR3nt: TGCGCCAGCAGCTTTCGACGGTGGAACTATGGCTACACCTTC
j_gene: TRBJ2-1; d_gene: NA; v_gene: TRBV29-1; abundance: many; CDR3aa: CRGQSSYNEQFF; CDR3nt: TGCAGAGGACAGAGCTCCTACAATGAGCAGTTCTTC
j_gene: TRBJ2-1; d_gene: NA; v_gene: TRBV24-1; abundance: NA; CDR3aa: CATSDYKVYNEQFF; CDR3nt: TGTGCCACCAGTGATTACAAGGTGTACAATGAGCAGTTCTTC
j_gene: TRBJ2-7; d_gene: NA; v_gene: TRBV20-1; abundance: few; CDR3aa: CSARRSAEGYEQYF; CDR3nt: TGCAGTGCTAGAAGGTCAGCGGAGGGATACGAGCAGTACTTC
j_gene: TRBJ2-5; d_gene: TRBD2; v_gene: TRBV7-9; abundance: NA; CDR3aa: CASSSFGLAGGGRETQYF; CDR3nt: TGTGCCAGCAGCTCCTTCGGACTAGCGGGAGGAGGGAGAGAGACCCAGTACTTC
j_gene: TRBJ2-3; d_gene: TRBD1; v_gene: TRBV7-9; abundance: NA; CDR3aa: CASSLALWDRGADTQYF; CDR3nt: TGTGCCAGCAGCTTAGCGCTATGGGACAGGGGAGCAGATACGCAGTATTTT
j_gene: TRBJ2-5; d_gene: TRBD2; v_gene: TRBV7-8; abundance: few; CDR3aa: CASSYRLAGAQETQYF; CDR3nt: TGTGCCAGCAGCTATCGACTAGCGGGGGCACAAGAGACCCAGTACTTC